The 32 T cell receptor beta chains reported below all come from one sample, sequenced in a study of T cell repertoires in cytomegalovirus infection. TCRdb recomputed calls from the reads with MiXCR, one row per CDR3 protein. The sample carries about 920,000 distinct CDR3 sequences, around 30% recorded once. What these receptors recognize is not known. This specimen was cultured CD8+ T cells from PBMCs, taken from culture after CMV antigen stimulation. The origin of the receptors is a human donor in good health (CMV status not recorded). Some clones in this sample may be carry-over from other donors' samples.

This clonotype appeared a few times. The gene calls are TRBV7-8 and TRBJ2-4; D possibly matches TRBD1 or TRBD2 (5 bases each). The CDR3 runs to 14 residues. Trimming stripped 5 bases from V and 1 base from J, with 9 bases between. Per the germline V gene, CDR1 is SGHVS and CDR2 is FQNEAQ. The CDR3 DNA reads TGTGCCAGCAGCGGGACCATTGCCAAAAACATTCAGTACTTC. This translates into CASSGTIAKNIQYF.

Ten or more counts support this clonotype. J is TRBJ1-1 and V is TRBV7-9, with unresolved D. This CDR3 contains 13 residues. The germline V gene encodes CDR1 SEHNR and CDR2 FQNEAQ (reference sequence). V gave up 2 bases and J gave up 1 base, with 5 bases separating them. As DNA, the CDR3 is TGTGCCAGCAGCTTACCGGGGAACACTGAAGCTTTCTTT. This codes for CASSLPGNTEAFF.

Many counts were recorded for this clonotype. The CDR3 DNA reads as TGTGCCAGCAGCCACCCCAAGGGCGGGGGAAACACAGATACGCAGTATTTT. Its protein is CASSHPKGGGNTDTQYF. The genes are TRBV7-6 and TRBJ2-3, with TRBD2 identical over 7 bases. The CDR3 contains 17 residues. The trim removed 5 bases at V and 2 bases at J, leaving 13 bases unmatched. The germline V gene encodes CDR1 SGHVS and CDR2 FNYEAQ.

The V and J genes are TRBV6-2 or TRBV6-3 and TRBJ2-7; possibly TRBD1 for D (5 bases). Germline CDR1 and CDR2: MNHEY and SVGEGT. Trimming took 3 bases from V and 1 from J, leaving 19 bases between them. The CDR3 length is 17 residues. CDR3 protein: CASSYPPDTPVSYEQYV. CDR3 sequence (DNA): TGTGCCAGCAGTTATCCCCCGGACACCCCCGTATCCTACGAGCAGTACGTC.

The sample holds a few counts of this clonotype. The CDR3 protein is CASSPREANYGYTF. DNA for the CDR3: TGTGCCAGCAGCCCTCGGGAGGCGAACTATGGCTACACCTTC. The rearrangement uses TRBV7-9 and TRBJ1-2; D gene ambiguous. Germline V gives CDR1 SEHNR, CDR2 FQNEAQ (reference sequence). V was shortened by 5 bases and J by 2 bases, with 12 bases between the two germline ends. This CDR3 has 14 amino acids. The entire variable domain, with the rest obtained from reference TRBV7-9 and TRBJ1-2, is as follows: DTGVSQNPRHKITKRGQNVTFRCDPISEHNRLYWYRQTLGQGPEFLTYFQNEAQLEKSRLLSDRFSAERPKGSFSTLEIQRTEQGDSAMYLCASSPREANYGYTFGSGTRLTVV.

The V and J genes are TRBV6-2 or TRBV6-3 and TRBJ1-1; D remains unclear. Germline loops: CDR1 MNHEY, CDR2 SVGEGT. The CDR3 sequence is 13 residues long. The V and J ends lost 2 bases and 0 bases respectively, with 4 bases between them. The CDR3 DNA sequence: TGTGCCAGCAGTTACAACTTGAACACTGAAGCTTTCTTT. Its translation is CASSYNLNTEAFF.

This clonotype was counted a single time. A junction end diverges from the germline sequence, so it may reflect a read error. J is TRBJ2-3 and V is TRBV27, with TRBD1 matching over 7 bases. Germline CDR1 and CDR2: MNHEY and SMNVEV (reference sequence). The CDR3 is 15 residues long. The CDR3 DNA reads as TGTGCCAACAGTCCCCAGGGGGATGGCACAGATACGCAGTATTTT. It yields the protein CANSPQGDGTDTQYF.

This clonotype was seen more than once but under ten times. The CDR3 sequence: CASRAGIYGYTF. CDR3 DNA sequence: TGCGCCAGCAGAGCAGGAATCTATGGCTACACCTTC. The chain links TRBV10-2 to TRBJ1-2; D not certain. Germline-derived CDR1 and CDR2 are WSHSY and SAAADI. V gave up 6 bases and J gave up 4 bases, with 9 bases separating them. The CDR3 is made up of 12 amino acids.

This chain uses TRBV18 with TRBJ1-5; D is possibly TRBD1 (6 bases). The germline CDR1 and CDR2 sequences are KGHSH and LQKENI. This CDR3 spans 15 amino acids. V lost 5 bases to trimming and J lost 7 bases, with 18 bases between them. The CDR3: CASSDGTSGQQPQHF. In DNA form, the CDR3 reads TGTGCCAGCTCAGACGGGACATCAGGTCAGCAGCCCCAGCATTTT. Filled out from reference TRBV18 and TRBJ1-5, the complete variable domain reads NAGVMQNPRHLVRRRGQEARLRCSPMKGHSHVYWYRQLPEEGLKFMVYLQKENIIDESGMPKERFSAEFPKEGPSILRIQQVVRGDSAAYFCASSDGTSGQQPQHFGDGTRLSIL.

This clonotype came up many times. The CDR3, as DNA: TGTGCCAGCAGCCCGCTAGCGGGTGCACCCAATGAGCAGTTCTTC. Its translation: CASSPLAGAPNEQFF. The chain couples TRBV7-9 to TRBJ2-1; 8 positions match TRBD2. The CDR3 runs 15 residues. V lost 5 bases and J lost 6; bases outside the gene matches: 9. Germline-derived CDR1 and CDR2 are SEHNR and FQNEAQ (reference sequence).

The chain recombines TRBV6-2 or TRBV6-3 with TRBJ2-2, with 8 bases aligning to TRBD1. This CDR3 spans 14 amino acids. Looked up from germline, CDR1 is MNHEY and CDR2 is SVGEGT. V shed 2 bases, J shed 5 bases, and the junction held 1 base outside the gene matches. CDR3 nucleotide sequence: TGTGCCAGCAGTTACCAGGGGGCTACCGGGGAGCTGTTTTTT. It yields the protein CASSYQGATGELFF.

V and J are TRBV9 and TRBJ2-1, with D perhaps matching TRBD2 (6 bases). This CDR3 has 15 residues. Germline assignment: CDR1 SGDLS and CDR2 YYNGEE. Trimming pared 0 bases from V and 9 bases from J, leaving 16 bases between. CDR3 sequence: CASSVGLGGSSEQFF. The CDR3 region has the DNA TGTGCCAGCAGCGTAGGACTAGGAGGGAGCAGTGAGCAGTTCTTC.

In this sample, this clonotype turned up a few times. The V gene is TRBV20-1, the J gene TRBJ2-1, with D maybe TRBD2 (5 bases). The germline CDR1 and CDR2 sequences are DFQATT and SNEGSKA (reference sequence). The CDR3 sequence is 11 residues long. In DNA, the CDR3 is TGCAGGGTACAATGGGAGAATGAGCAGTTCTTC. It codes for CRVQWENEQFF.

This chain joins TRBV7-9 and TRBJ2-5; TRBD2 is a possible D gene (5 bases). Germline CDR1 and CDR2: SEHNR and FQNEAQ (reference sequence). This CDR3 spans 15 amino acids. V shed 5 bases and J shed 5 bases, with 18 bases lying between them. The CDR3 is CASSPTSLKGETQYF. CDR3 DNA: TGTGCCAGCAGCCCAACTAGTCTCAAAGGGGAGACCCAGTACTTC.

V and J are TRBV4-1 and TRBJ2-1; D gene uncertain. Germline values: CDR1 MGHRA, CDR2 YSYEKL. Trimming took 1 base from V and 10 from J, leaving 11 bases between them. This CDR3 region has 13 residues. The CDR3 sequence is CASSQGRGMEQFF. The CDR3 DNA reads TGCGCCAGCAGCCAAGGTCGCGGAATGGAGCAGTTCTTC.

The chain has TRBV19 and TRBJ2-4, with TRBD2 as a possible D gene (6 bases). CDR3 length equals 15 residues. V was cut by 0 bases and J by 3 bases, with 9 bases left in between. Germline V gene sequence: CDR1 LNHDA, CDR2 SQIVND (reference sequence). The CDR3 sequence is CASSIDPGDKNIQYF. CDR3 coding DNA: TGTGCCAGTAGTATAGATCCGGGAGACAAAAACATTCAGTACTTC.

The rearrangement links TRBV7-4 to TRBJ1-5; 9 bases match TRBD1. The CDR3 has 16 amino acids. Germline V gene sequence: CDR1 SGHVT, CDR2 SQSDAQ. V lost 1 base, J lost 6 bases, and 7 bases stayed unmatched. CDR3 amino acids: CASSLEGDRDGQPQHF. The CDR3 bases are TGTGCCAGCAGCTTAGAGGGGGACAGGGATGGTCAGCCCCAGCATTTT.

This clonotype was detected ten times or more. The V and J genes are TRBV7-2 and TRBJ2-3; 13 bases align to TRBD2. The germline gives CDR1 SGHTA, CDR2 FQGNSA. Germline trimming cut 1 base from V and 2 bases from J; bases unmatched to any gene: 18. The CDR3 extends over 22 amino acids. CDR3 sequence: CASSLDYWITSGGEAVTDTQYF. The CDR3, as DNA: TGTGCCAGCAGCTTAGATTATTGGATTACTAGCGGGGGGGAGGCCGTCACAGATACGCAGTATTTT.

The chain links TRBV20-1 to TRBJ2-1; TRBD2 matches 12 bases. Per the germline V gene, CDR1 is DFQATT and CDR2 is SNEGSKA (reference sequence). There are 15 residues in the CDR3. The V gene end was trimmed by 1 base and the J gene end by 4 bases; junction bases not matched to a gene: 2. For the CDR3, the DNA is TGCAGTGCTAGAGGGACTAGCGGGGTTTACAATGAGCAGTTCTTC. Translating gives CSARGTSGVYNEQFF.

This clonotype was seen a few times. The V call is TRBV29-1, the J call TRBJ2-5; D is unclear. Germline V gene lookup returns CDR1 SQVTM and CDR2 ANQGSEA. The CDR3 is made up of 13 amino acids. Deletions cut 5 bases from V and 7 bases from J, with 17 bases between. The CDR3 DNA reads as TGCAGCGTTAAGTTAGCCCAGTCAGGGACCCAGTACTTC. It codes for CSVKLAQSGTQYF.

The chain uses TRBV7-6 and TRBJ1-6; D unclear. V lost 4 bases, J lost 8 bases, and 12 bases lay in between. CDR3 length equals 14 residues. Per germline, CDR1 SGHVS and CDR2 FNYEAQ. The CDR3 here is CASSSPTIDSPLHF. CDR3 in DNA: TGTGCCAGCAGCTCCCCTACCATTGATTCACCCCTCCACTTT.

In this sample, this clonotype turned up a few times. This chain's CDR3 is CASSRPLIPEAFF. CDR3 in DNA: TGTGCCAGCAGCCGACCCTTAATTCCTGAAGCTTTCTTT. The chain links TRBV7-3 to TRBJ1-1; D ambiguous. The CDR3 totals 13 residues. Germline V gives CDR1 SGHTA, CDR2 FQGTGA. Trimming cost V 5 bases and J 6 bases, with 13 bases left between them.

The gene calls are TRBV6-2 or TRBV6-3 and TRBJ2-1; D possibly corresponds to TRBD2 (7 bases). Germline-derived CDR1 and CDR2 are MNHEY and SVGEGT. This CDR3 is built from 15 residues. Deletions cut 8 bases from V and 4 bases from J, with 18 bases between. CDR3 in DNA: TGTGCCAGCGCCCTCCACCGGGGGGCTTACAATGAGCAGTTCTTC. This sequence encodes CASALHRGAYNEQFF.

The table lists this clonotype with a few counts. A read error may be the cause here, since a much bigger clone is one base away. The chain couples TRBV7-2 to TRBJ1-2; the match to TRBD1 covers 8 bases. V gave up 5 bases and J gave up 5 bases; unmatched junction bases: 13. From germline, CDR1 is SGHTA and CDR2 FQGNSA. CDR3 length: 16 residues. CDR3 sequence reads: CASSHQLLTGVYGYTF. CDR3 coding DNA: TGTGCCAGCAGCCATCAACTACTGACAGGGGTGTATGGCTACACCTTC.

The chain recombines TRBV2 with TRBJ1-1; weak D call: TRBD1 (5 bases). The CDR3 is 14 residues long. In germline, CDR1 is SNHLY, CDR2 FYNNEI. The V end was cut by 6 bases, the J end by 1 base, with 12 bases between. The CDR3, as DNA: TGTGCCAGCAGACCTCCCGGGGGGAACACTGAAGCTTTCTTT. Its protein product is CASRPPGGNTEAFF.

This clonotype was counted only a few times. This chain uses TRBV6-1 with TRBJ1-5; D not resolved. The CDR3 consists of 13 residues. CDR1 and CDR2 from the germline V gene are MNHNS and SASEGT. Trimming stripped 7 bases from V and 2 bases from J, with 9 bases between. CDR3 in amino acids: CASNPGGNQPQHF. CDR3 coding DNA: TGTGCCAGCAATCCCGGGGGCAATCAGCCCCAGCATTTT.

This clonotype appeared many times. This sequence joins TRBV7-4 and TRBJ2-7; D unclear. CDR1 is SGHVT, CDR2 SQSDAQ, per germline. Trimming left V 3 bases short and J 3 bases short, with 21 bases between. This CDR3 has 17 amino acids. This CDR3 is CASSFLTRWKENYEQYV. CDR3 sequence (DNA): TGTGCCAGCAGCTTCCTGACACGGTGGAAAGAAAACTACGAGCAGTACGTC.

This clonotype occurred a few times. The rearrangement links TRBV5-4 to TRBJ2-1, with TRBD2 matching over 13 bases. V trimming: 4 bases; J trimming: 8 bases; junction bases outside the gene matches: 12. Germline lookup yields CDR1 SGHNT and CDR2 YYREEE (reference sequence). The CDR3 has 17 residues. CDR3 DNA: TGTGCCAGCAGCACCCGACTAGCGGGGGGCCAAACGGATGAGCAGTTCTTC. This sequence encodes CASSTRLAGGQTDEQFF.

The V gene is TRBV7-3, the J gene TRBJ1-6; D is perhaps TRBD1 (5 bases). Germline V gene data show CDR1 as SGHTA and CDR2 as FQGTGA. CDR3 length: 16 amino acids. V was shortened by 3 bases and J by 0 bases, with 9 bases between the two germline ends. This CDR3 is CASSLQGGSYNSPLHF. DNA of the CDR3: TGTGCCAGCAGCTTGCAGGGTGGCTCCTATAATTCACCCCTCCACTTT. Combining the CDR3 with reference TRBV7-3 and TRBJ1-6 gives the whole variable domain GAGVSQTPSNKVTEKGKYVELRCDPISGHTALYWYRQSLGQGPEFLIYFQGTGAADDSGLPNDRFFAVRPEGSVSTLKIQRTERGDSAVYLCASSLQGGSYNSPLHFGNGTRLTVT.

This clonotype has at least ten counts. The gene calls are TRBV7-2 and TRBJ2-1, with a possible D match to TRBD1 (5 bases). V was shortened by 0 bases and J by 6 bases, with 9 bases between the two germline ends. Germline-derived CDR1 and CDR2 are SGHTA and FQGNSA. This CDR3 contains 14 residues. CDR3 loop: CASSLASTVNEQFF. CDR3 nucleotide sequence: TGTGCCAGCAGCTTAGCTTCGACAGTCAATGAGCAGTTCTTC.

The J gene is TRBJ1-3, the V gene TRBV10-3; D might be TRBD1 (6 bases). Deletions cut 6 bases from V and 4 bases from J, with 16 bases between. The CDR3 sequence is 15 residues long. Germline loops: CDR1 ENHRY, CDR2 SYGVKD. DNA for the CDR3: TGTGCCATCAGGGCAGGGGATCGGGAAGGAAACACCATATATTTT. Its protein product is CAIRAGDREGNTIYF.

This clonotype was detected once. A much larger clone differs from this one at a single base, so this may be a read error. This chain uses TRBV7-2 with TRBJ2-7; 8 nucleotides agree with TRBD1. CDR1 is SGHTA and CDR2 is FQGNSA in the germline V gene. This CDR3 comprises 14 residues. The CDR3 nucleotides are TGTGCCAGCAGTGAACAGGGGGGCTCCCACGAGCAGTACGTC. Translated: CASSEQGGSHEQYV.